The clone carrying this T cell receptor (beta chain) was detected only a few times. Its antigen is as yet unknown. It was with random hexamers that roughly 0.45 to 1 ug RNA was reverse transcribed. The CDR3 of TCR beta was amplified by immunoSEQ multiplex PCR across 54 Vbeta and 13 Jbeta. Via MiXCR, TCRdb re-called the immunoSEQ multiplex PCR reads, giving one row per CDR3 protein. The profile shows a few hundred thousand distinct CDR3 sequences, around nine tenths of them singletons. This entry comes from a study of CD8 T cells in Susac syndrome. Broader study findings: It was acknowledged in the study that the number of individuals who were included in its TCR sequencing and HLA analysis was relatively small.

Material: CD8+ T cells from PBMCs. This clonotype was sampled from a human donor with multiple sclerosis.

The CDR3 protein is CASSLTGGIETQYF. In DNA form, the CDR3 reads TGTGCCAGCAGCTTGACAGGGGGCATTGAGACCCAGTACTTC. The chain employs TRBV11-2 and TRBJ2-5; 10 nucleotides align to TRBD1. The CDR3 consists of 14 residues. Germline lookup yields CDR1 SGHAT and CDR2 FQNNGV. V shed 3 bases and J 5 bases; nucleotides not matched to a gene: 3.